Below, one TCR beta chain is given with its context. It lacks a known antigen. No per-base quality is available; no much larger clone lies one base away. V is cut by 1 base and J by 3 bases, and the space between the germline ends is 10 bases. Including cysteine and phenylalanine, the CDR3 has 14 amino acids. Only the CDR3 DNA is retained, 42 bases long and in frame from the first base. Reading the germline V gene gives CDR1 SGHDT and CDR2 YYEEEE. Libraries came from the immunoSEQ multiplex PCR assay. TCRdb obtained this table from immuneACCESS and retained in-frame rearrangements with V and J assigned. These tables miss some clones; where compared with another copy, unresolved V genes account for less than half of the shortfall, and the remainder is unexplained. Across this sample there are around 110,000 clones, with 80% to 95% seen only once. The top ten hold about 0.78% of the sample. This sample stems from a study of T cell changes during pregnancy in multiple sclerosis (dated by TCRdb to the late 2010s). Study-wide context: The study looked at changes in the T cell repertoire across pregnancy in women with multiple sclerosis.

The sequence is built from TRBV5-6 and TRBJ1-2, with the D gene not confidently named. Sequencing used peripheral blood, obtained in the third trimester of pregnancy. The receptor's source is a female donor in good health, enrolled as a control in a pregnancy study. The nucleotides are TGTGCCAGCAGCTTGAAGGTCGGGGACTATGGCTACACCTTC. Its coded protein is CASSLKVGDYGYTF.